Listed here is a single T cell receptor beta chain. Its antigen is still unknown. No much larger clonotype is one base removed from it; base qualities were not supplied. The data derive from a study of shared T cell receptors in the human thymus (TCRdb year 2021). The study in broad terms: The study examined how self-reactive, shared T-cell receptor alpha chains are generated in the human thymus.

Reading from cysteine to phenylalanine, the CDR3 counts 16 amino acids. The only DNA kept is the CDR3, 48 bases in frame from the first base. The V and J ends are trimmed by 1 base and 0 bases, leaving 13 bases between them. From a lookup of the germline V gene, CDR1 and CDR2 are SGHRS and YFSETQ. Library generation was performed with the immunoSEQ multiplex PCR assay. Sourced from immuneACCESS, this table was stored by TCRdb with only in-frame sequences that have V and J called. A share of the clones is absent; for the studies checked, an unresolved V gene accounts for under half, and the remainder has no known explanation. The sample table shows hundreds of thousands of clones, and about 89% are seen once. The ten most abundant clones make up 0.0094% of the sample. This sample was shared with a second study, whose subject was human thymus T cells. Per the second study: In Finland, the donors were immunologically healthy infants who were having open corrective cardiac surgery for congenital heart defects. Thymus tissue was collected as surgical resects that were removed during corrective cardiac surgery. Biased V and J gene segment usage appeared to be present in both thymic and peripheral blood repertoires. The related research reported highly overlapping thymic TCR repertoires among unrelated individuals. TCR alpha and beta repertoires from about 8 infant thymus samples and four related peripheral blood samples were characterized in the study. Donor ages ranging from roughly 7 to 250 days were recorded, and 5 or 6 male and a couple of female infants were included in the cohort. Thymocytes were released mechanically from tissue and stored at -70 °C as pellets of roughly 8.5-32 million cells. A QIAsymphony instrument was used to extract genomic DNA from the frozen cell pellets. TCRB and TCRAD loci were amplified from a standardized quantity of quality-controlled genomic DNA using the immunoSEQ multiplex PCR assay. Amplicons spanned the V(D)J region at a length sufficient to cover the CDR3 and identify V and J genes. Amplicon sequencing was performed on an Illumina platform through the commercial immunoSEQ service. Corrections for primer bias and sequencing errors followed previously described methods, while TCRAD and TCRB definitions were based on the IMGT database. Analysis of the repertoires was done with immunoSEQ Analyzer 3.0 and VDJTools and included basic statistics, V/J segment usage, diversity estimates, rarefaction and pairwise overlap. Chao1, ChaoE, Efron-Thisted, Shannon and inverse Simpson indices were used to estimate diversity, which was also estimated on datasets down-sampled to the smallest sample. Repertoire overlap was determined by strict matching of CDR3 nucleotide sequence, V gene and J gene, and Jaccard-based multidimensional scaling clustering was applied. Thymus samples yielded on average approximately 840,000 unique TCRB clonotypes, compared with 75,000 to 85,000 from blood samples.

Sequenced sample: thymocytes. The sequence came from a boy younger than two with a congenital heart defect. Donor details come from another sample of the same person, matched by shared clones. Recombination linked TRBV5-1 to TRBJ2-5, and possibly TRBD1, on 6 matching bases. In nucleotide form, the sequence is TGCGCCAGCAGCTTGACAGGGTTAGGCTACCAAGAGACCCAGTACTTC. This is translated as CASSLTGLGYQETQYF.